This TCR beta chain was profiled in a study of long-term antiretroviral therapy in people with HIV. Findings and caveats of the study: Post-treatment diversity went higher with ART but stayed below transplant donor controls. Control repertoires displayed wider CDR3 length ranges than the HIV repertoires.

Samples were assayed with immunoSEQ v3.0 at survey level. For each individual sample, sequencing targeted about 35,000-55,000 T-cell genomes. The table came from immunoSEQ multiplex PCR; TCRdb's copy has only in-frame clones and leaves some out. The table has approximately 26,000 clones, about 90% seen once. Regarding this clone: No antigen is known for it.

V trimming: 6 bases; J trimming: 9 bases; junction bases outside the gene matches: 13. Per germline, CDR1 MGHDK and CDR2 SYGVNS. This CDR3 has 15 amino acids. V gene TRBV25-1 combines with J gene TRBJ2-4, with TRBD1 identical over 8 bases. The receptor was derived from a woman aged 18-30 years with HIV. Specimen: unsorted PBMCs, collected 1.8 years after starting antiretroviral therapy. The CDR3 loop is CASSEGARGHSIQYF. For the CDR3, the DNA is TGTGCCAGCAGCGAAGGGGCCAGGGGGCATAGCATTCAGTACTTC.